This T cell receptor beta chain is from a study of cytomegalovirus exposure and HLA in healthy donors. TCRdb keeps only in-frame clones here, not all; method: immunoSEQ multiplex PCR. The sample lists around 350,000 clones; about nine tenths were seen once. Turning to this clone: Its antigen remains unidentified.

General observations from the study: TCR sequences were mostly rare, though some public TCRs occurred in many donors. Subsequent analysis revealed that first-cohort TCR clusters tended to co-occur in the approximately 120 validation repertoires. Among TCR beta chains, those listed as cytomegalovirus-associated numbered around 180.

V was trimmed by 6 bases and J by 0 bases, leaving 8 bases between them. Germline V gene data show CDR1 as MDHEN and CDR2 as SYDVKM. The CDR3 length is 14 residues. The V and J genes are TRBV28 and TRBJ1-4; no clear D gene. The clonotype originates from a woman younger than 30 in good health and CMV-seronegative. The sequenced material came from PBMCs. The CDR3 reads CASSTPATNEKLFF. The DNA of the CDR3 is TGTGCCAGCAGCACACCTGCAACTAATGAAAAACTGTTTTTT.